A selection of T cell receptor beta chains follows, all from one sample in a study of cytomegalovirus exposure and HLA in healthy donors. Only in-frame clones appear in the TCRdb table, and some are missing; sequencing was by immunoSEQ multiplex PCR. The listing records 45,000 to 65,000 clones. The sequencing sample was made of PBMCs. Receptors originate from a man aged 18-30 years in good health and CMV-seropositive. Both conserved end residues are part of each CDR3. Each record gives: J gene, CDR3 length, V gene, D gene, CDR3 protein, CDR3 DNA. D genes are given only for firm matches.

j_call: TRBJ1-1
cdr3_length: 15
v_call: TRBV11-2
d_call: TRBD1
cdr3_aa: CASSLLTGTNTEAFF
cdr3_nt: TGTGCCAGCAGCCTATTGACAGGGACGAACACTGAAGCTTTCTTT

j_call: TRBJ2-1
cdr3_length: 16
v_call: TRBV27
d_call: TRBD1
cdr3_aa: CASSRRGTGVMGEQFF
cdr3_nt: TGTGCCAGCAGTCGTAGAGGGACAGGGGTGATGGGTGAGCAGTTCTTC

j_call: TRBJ1-1
cdr3_length: 13
v_call: TRBV6-1
d_call: .
cdr3_aa: CASSEARVSGAFF
cdr3_nt: TGTGCCAGCAGTGAAGCCAGGGTCAGTGGAGCTTTCTTT

j_call: TRBJ2-2
cdr3_length: 15
v_call: TRBV28
d_call: TRBD2
cdr3_aa: CASSPPTSGTGELFF
cdr3_nt: TGTGCCAGCAGCCCCCCGACTAGCGGGACCGGGGAGCTGTTTTTT

j_call: TRBJ2-2
cdr3_length: 17
v_call: TRBV19
d_call: TRBD2
cdr3_aa: CASTWGSGRPGTGELFF
cdr3_nt: TGTGCCAGTACCTGGGGTAGCGGGAGGCCGGGGACCGGGGAGCTGTTTTTT

j_call: TRBJ1-1
cdr3_length: 14
v_call: TRBV16
d_call: .
cdr3_aa: CASSQGALGTEAFF
cdr3_nt: TGTGCCAGCAGCCAAGGGGCCTTGGGCACTGAAGCTTTCTTT

j_call: TRBJ2-5
cdr3_length: 17
v_call: TRBV27
d_call: TRBD1
cdr3_aa: CASSSHPYGTGQETQYF
cdr3_nt: TGTGCCAGCAGTTCCCATCCTTATGGGACAGGGCAAGAGACCCAGTACTTC

j_call: TRBJ2-3
cdr3_length: 15
v_call: TRBV11-2
d_call: TRBD2
cdr3_aa: CASSRPSGGTDTQYF
cdr3_nt: TGTGCCAGCAGCCGACCTAGCGGGGGCACAGATACGCAGTATTTT

j_call: TRBJ1-3
cdr3_length: 12
v_call: TRBV29-1
d_call: .
cdr3_aa: CSGGEGGNTIYF
cdr3_nt: TGCAGCGGGGGGGAGGGAGGAAACACCATATATTTT

j_call: TRBJ2-7
cdr3_length: 15
v_call: TRBV4-1
d_call: TRBD1
cdr3_aa: CASSQHGTGAYEQYF
cdr3_nt: TGCGCCAGCAGCCAGCACGGGACAGGGGCCTACGAGCAGTACTTC